Presented here are 11 T cell receptor beta chains from one specimen sequenced in a study of regulatory T cells in long-lasting Graves disease. Combining iRepertoire HTBI primers with Arm-PCR of CDR3 regions, the authors built TCR beta libraries. TCRdb re-analysed the multiplex PCR reads in MiXCR, keeping a single row per CDR3 protein. This table holds hundreds of thousands of distinct CDR3 sequences, approximately 15% found once. Stated time point: newly diagnosed GD, antithyroid drugs for less than 3 months. PBMC RNA served as the TCR library source. These same records also appear under a second study, on T cells in Graves' hyperthyroidism and ophthalmopathy.

The sequenced sample was peripheral blood mononuclear cells (PBMCs), obtained at new diagnosis, from a patient treated with antithyroid drugs. These TCRs come from a woman in her twenties or thirties with Graves disease.

This chain links TRBV7-2 with TRBJ1-1, with unresolved D. This CDR3 is 13 amino acids long. Germline V CDR1 and CDR2: SGHTA, FQGNSA. The V gene lost 3 bases and the J gene lost 4 bases, with 9 bases spanning the gap. CDR3 amino acids: CASSLMETTEAFF. CDR3 bases: TGTGCCAGCAGCTTGATGGAGACCACTGAAGCTTTCTTT.

The sample holds a few counts of this clonotype. This chain uses TRBV5-1 with TRBJ2-7; D possibly corresponds to TRBD2 (7 bases). V lost 5 bases, J lost 2 bases, and 23 bases lay in between. The CDR3 extends over 17 amino acids. Germline CDR1 and CDR2: SGHRS and YFSETQ. As DNA, the CDR3 is TGCGCCAGCAGGCGGGGGACATCCGGGACGACCACCTACGAGCAGTACTTC. It encodes CASRRGTSGTTTYEQYF.

As concerns this clonotype: A much bigger clone sits one base away, suggesting this may be a read error. The chain links TRBV28 to TRBJ2-4, with 8 bases identical to TRBD2. Germline values: CDR1 MDHEN, CDR2 SYDVKM. The CDR3 length is 12 residues. CDR3 nucleotides: TGTGTCACCGGGGGGGGCGGGAACATTCAGTACTTC. Translated, it gives CVTGGGGNIQYF.

The table lists this clonotype with many counts. This chain links TRBV5-5 with TRBJ2-7; a possible D gene is TRBD1 (5 bases). The CDR3 runs to 13 residues. CDR1 SGHKS and CDR2 YYEKEE come from the germline V gene (reference sequence). Trimming shortened V by 0 bases and J by 4 bases, and 8 bases separated the two germline ends. The CDR3 here is CASSLGTHYEQYF. CDR3 nucleotides: TGTGCCAGCAGCTTGGGGACACATTACGAGCAGTACTTC.

This clonotype was observed many times. The CDR3 bases are TGTGCCAGCAGTCCAGGGGTTTCCGCCACCTACGAGCAGTACTTC. Its protein is CASSPGVSATYEQYF. V is TRBV28 and J is TRBJ2-7; perhaps TRBD1 as D (6 bases). This CDR3 has 15 amino acids. CDR1 MDHEN and CDR2 SYDVKM come from the germline V gene. V lost 5 bases, J lost 2 bases, and 16 bases lay in between.

In nucleotides, the CDR3 is TGTGCCAGCAGCCCCTTTGGGGGGATTAATTCACCCCTCCACTTT. Protein sequence: CASSPFGGINSPLHF. V usage is TRBV4-2 and J usage is TRBJ1-6; possible D gene TRBD1, 5 bases. The ends were cut back, 4 bases at V and 6 bases at J, with 13 bases in the middle. Per germline, CDR1 LGHNA and CDR2 YNFKEQ. The CDR3 runs 15 residues.

This clonotype was recorded many times. The rearrangement joins TRBV12-3 or TRBV12-4 to TRBJ1-2, with 9 nucleotides matching TRBD1. After removal of 5 bases from V and 2 bases from J, the junction contained 6 bases not matched to a gene. The CDR3 has 15 amino acids. The CDR3 DNA sequence: TGTGCCAGCAGTCTACAGGGGGCGCTAAACTATGGCTACACCTTC. Its protein product is CASSLQGALNYGYTF.

The chain combines TRBV9 with TRBJ1-5; D perhaps matches TRBD1 (5 bases). Germline values: CDR1 SGDLS, CDR2 YYNGEE. This CDR3 region has 14 residues. The V and J ends lost 3 bases and 2 bases respectively, with 9 bases between them. The CDR3 sequence is CASSGEGGNQPQHF. DNA of the CDR3: TGTGCCAGCAGCGGAGAAGGGGGCAATCAGCCCCAGCATTTT.

In its sample, this clonotype was seen many times. V usage is TRBV7-2 and J usage is TRBJ1-5, with a weak D call TRBD1 (5 bases). CDR3 length: 14 amino acids. Looked up from germline, CDR1 is SGHTA and CDR2 is FQGNSA. The V and J ends lost 2 bases and 7 bases respectively, with 12 bases between them. For the CDR3, the DNA is TGTGCCAGCAGCTTATGGAGGGGATACCAGCCCCAGCATTTT. Protein product: CASSLWRGYQPQHF.

The chain joins TRBV19 to TRBJ1-2; D might be TRBD1 (6 bases). Germline CDR1 reads LNHDA; CDR2 reads SQIVND (reference sequence). The V end was cut by 3 bases, the J end by 9 bases, with 14 bases between. CDR3 length: 13 residues. Written as DNA, the CDR3 is TGTGCCAGTAGTATCAGACGGGGGCTTAGCTACACCTTC. Protein product: CASSIRRGLSYTF.

This clonotype showed up many times. CDR3 DNA sequence: TGTGCCAGCTATACTCTCCAGGGGGCACAAGGCTACACCTTC. The encoded protein is CASYTLQGAQGYTF. V usage is TRBV11-1 and J usage is TRBJ1-2, with 8 bases fitting TRBD1. After removal of 8 bases from V and 8 bases from J, the junction contained 13 bases not matched to a gene. Per the germline V gene, CDR1 is SGHAT and CDR2 is FQDESV (reference sequence). The CDR3 sequence is 14 residues long.